This TCR beta chain originates from a study of control samples from healthy donors and cancer patients. The CDR3 runs 13 residues. Trimming stripped 0 bases from V and 4 bases from J, with 5 bases between. The germline V gene encodes CDR1 SGDLS and CDR2 YYNGEE. Repertoires were generated with immunoSEQ multiplex PCR, while TCRdb's copy carries only in-frame clones and drops some. The sample holds 350,000 to 450,000 clones, about 93% seen once. Sequencing was done on a sample of PBMCs. The chain carries TRBV9 and TRBJ2-1; D uncertain. The clonotype originates from a man in his forties or fifties with head and neck cancer. The CDR3 spells CASSVDGYNEQFF. The CDR3 DNA reads as TGTGCCAGCAGCGTAGACGGTTACAATGAGCAGTTCTTC.